These T cell receptor beta chains were read from a single sample in a study of early T cells in non-severe SARS-CoV-2 infection. TCRdb processed the 5' RACE reads anew with MiXCR; each CDR3 protein has one entry. The sample includes over 75,000 distinct CDR3 sequences, less than 15% of them seen just once. The sequenced material came from whole blood. The receptors were sampled from an adult who was a healthcare worker with PCR-confirmed SARS-CoV-2 infection or an uninfected control (not recorded which). Each CDR3 is given with its conserved first and last residue. D genes are given only for firm matches. Clone sizes are given selectively: once, few, many, or a class where the clone is expanded.

V	D	J	size	DNA	CDR3
TRBV4-1	TRBD1	TRBJ1-5	few	TGCGCCAGCAGCCCTTTCCGGACAGGGGGGGATCAGCCCCAGCATTTT	CASSPFRTGGDQPQHF
TRBV28	-	TRBJ1-1	few	TGTGCCAGCACCCGTGGCTGGGGAAACACTGAAGCTTTCTTT	CASTRGWGNTEAFF
TRBV7-6	-	TRBJ2-5	many	TGTGCCAGCAGCCCGGGGGAGACCCAGTACTTC	CASSPGETQYF
TRBV20-1	-	TRBJ2-1	many	TGCAGTGCTAGAGTGGGGGTCCGCAATGAGCAGTTCTTC	CSARVGVRNEQFF
TRBV9	-	TRBJ2-2	-	TGTGCCAGCGCGAGGGGGTCCGGGGAGCTGTTTTTT	CASARGSGELFF
TRBV3-1	-	TRBJ1-5	-	TGTGCCAGCAGCCAAGGTAGAAGTAACAATCAGCCCCAGCATTTT	CASSQGRSNNQPQHF
TRBV5-1	-	TRBJ1-1	-	TGCGCCAGCAGCAACAGTGGACATATGAACACTGAAGCTTTCTTT	CASSNSGHMNTEAFF
TRBV5-5	TRBD1	TRBJ1-6	many	TGTGCCAGCAGCGCGGGACAGGGGGCCTGGTCACCCCTCCACTTT	CASSAGQGAWSPLHF
TRBV4-1	-	TRBJ2-1	many	TGCGCCAGCAGCCAACCGCCGAGTAGGTACAATGAGCAGTTCTTC	CASSQPPSRYNEQFF
TRBV7-9	-	TRBJ1-4	-	TGTGCCAGCAGCTTAGCGCTAGGAGGGACTAATGAAAAACTGTTTTTT	CASSLALGGTNEKLFF
TRBV28	-	TRBJ1-4	-	TGTGCCAGCAGTTTTGGGGCTGGAGGTCATGAAAAACTGTTTTTT	CASSFGAGGHEKLFF
TRBV20-1	-	TRBJ2-2	-	TGCAGTGCGAAGGGTCAGGGCACCGGGGAGCTGTTTTTT	CSAKGQGTGELFF
TRBV29-1	TRBD1	TRBJ2-3	-	TGCAGCGTCGCTAGGACAGGGACAACAGATACGCAGTATTTT	CSVARTGTTDTQYF
TRBV6-2/TRBV6-3	TRBD2	TRBJ2-1	many	TGTGCCAGCAGTTACTCGACTAGCGGGGCGATCAGCTCCTACAATGAGCAGTTCTTC	CASSYSTSGAISSYNEQFF
TRBV6-1	-	TRBJ2-1	few	TGTGCCAGCAGTAAATCCGGTCCTTCCTACAATGAGCAGTTCTTC	CASSKSGPSYNEQFF
TRBV6-5	-	TRBJ1-1	-	TGTGCCAGCAGTTACCATTCTGTCCCGGACCGAGGAGCTTTCTTT	CASSYHSVPDRGAFF
TRBV11-2	-	TRBJ2-4	few	TGTGCCAGCAGCCCAAGGCCTAGCGCCACGGGAGACATTCAGTACTTC	CASSPRPSATGDIQYF
TRBV2	-	TRBJ2-3	many	TGTGCCAGCAGGAGTGGGAGAGCGGGCACAGATACGCAGTATTTT	CASRSGRAGTDTQYF
TRBV11-2	-	TRBJ2-6	many	TGTGCCAGCAGCTTAGGGACATCCCTCTCTGGGGCCAACGTCCTGACTTTC	CASSLGTSLSGANVLTF
TRBV7-6	-	TRBJ2-5	few	TGTGCCAGCAGCTTAGCGGGCCAGGCGACCCAGTACTTC	CASSLAGQATQYF
TRBV6-1	-	TRBJ1-6	few	TGTGCCAGCAACCTCCGGGATCCGGTCTGGTCACCCCTCCACTTT	CASNLRDPVWSPLHF
TRBV6-1	-	TRBJ1-5	many	TGTGCCAGCAGTGTTTTGAGGGATCAGCCCCAGCATTTT	CASSVLRDQPQHF
TRBV20-1	-	TRBJ1-1	-	TGCAGTGCCCCCAGGACGGTTGAAGCTTTCTTT	CSAPRTVEAFF
TRBV20-1	TRBD2	TRBJ2-1	few	TGCAGTGCAAATCCAGGGAAAGCGGGGGGTTACAATGAGCAGTTCTTC	CSANPGKAGGYNEQFF
TRBV7-6	TRBD1	TRBJ1-1	-	TGTGCCAGCAGCTTAGTTGGGACAGGGGGGAACACTGAAGCTTTCTTT	CASSLVGTGGNTEAFF
TRBV29-1	TRBD2	TRBJ2-7	many	TGCAGCGTTGAAGTCGTCGGGGGGGCCGTCGAGCAGTACTTC	CSVEVVGGAVEQYF